One and the same sample provided the 22 T cell receptor beta chains below, sequenced in a study of metastatic and nonmetastatic thyroid tumors. Treatment of any kind had been given to no patient before thyroid surgery. TCRdb re-clonotyped the PCR reads via MiXCR. This table holds around 13,000 clones, approximately 23% found once. Sequencing was carried out using adjacent normal tissue. These receptors all come from a female donor with papillary thyroid cancer or a benign thyroid nodule (not recorded which). Some clones in this sample may be carry-over from other donors' samples.

By sample fraction, this clone is medium-sized. This CDR3 is CASSTGPMDSPLHF. CDR3 sequence (DNA): TGTGCCAGTAGTACGGGGCCAATGGATTCACCCCTCCACTTT. The chain has TRBV19 and TRBJ1-6; D may be TRBD1 (5 bases). The CDR3 consists of 14 residues. The germline V gene encodes CDR1 LNHDA and CDR2 SQIVND (reference sequence). Trimming left V 4 bases short and J 8 bases short, with 12 bases between.

The J gene is TRBJ2-3, the V gene TRBV12-3 or TRBV12-4; D is unclear. The CDR3 extends over 16 amino acids. V lost 3 bases to trimming and J lost 4 bases, with 17 bases between them. CDR3 protein: CASSLGKNLRADTQYF. The CDR3 bases are TGTGCCAGCAGTTTGGGAAAAAATCTCCGGGCAGATACGCAGTATTTT.

This clone has ten or more counts. This chain connects TRBV7-3 to TRBJ1-6, with 9 bases matching TRBD1. This CDR3 comprises 17 residues. V was clipped by 1 base and J by 10 bases; unmatched bases: 11. Per germline, CDR1 SGHTA and CDR2 FQGTGA. This chain's CDR3 is CASSLRGQGSRASPLHF. CDR3 DNA: TGTGCCAGCAGCTTAAGGGGACAGGGTTCGAGGGCGTCACCCCTCCACTTT.

The chain links TRBV20-1 to TRBJ1-1; no clear D. The V gene lost 5 bases and the J gene lost 1 base, with 11 bases spanning the gap. The CDR3 length is 13 residues. Germline values: CDR1 DFQATT, CDR2 SNEGSKA (reference sequence). CDR3 in amino acids: CSAPGLGNTEAFF. The CDR3 nucleotides read TGCAGTGCTCCGGGTTTAGGGAACACTGAAGCTTTCTTT.

The V and J genes are TRBV5-5 and TRBJ1-1; D call uncertain. Germline loops: CDR1 SGHKS, CDR2 YYEKEE (reference sequence). The V end lost 2 bases, the J end lost 1 base, and 3 bases lay between the germline ends. CDR3 length: 12 amino acids. For the CDR3, the DNA is TGTGCCAGCAGCTTCCAGAACACTGAAGCTTTCTTT. Translation gives CASSFQNTEAFF.

Of note for this clone: An end of the junction differs from the germline gene, which may be a read error. The chain combines TRBV2 with TRBJ1-1; D remains unclear. Per germline, CDR1 SNHLY and CDR2 FYNNEI. The CDR3 consists of 11 residues. Written as DNA, the CDR3 is TGTGCCAGCAGGACCGCTAATAAGCGGATCTTT. As protein: CASRTANKRIF.

Of note for this clone: The germline gene is not matched at one end of the junction; a read error may be the cause. CDR3 sequence: CASAPGCNYCYTF. The CDR3 DNA reads TGTGCCAGCGCCCCCGGGTGCAACTATTGCTACACCTTC. This chain connects TRBV6-1 to TRBJ1-2; D gene uncertain. This CDR3 is built from 13 residues. Germline CDR1 is MNHNS and CDR2 is SASEGT.

Remarks on this clone: Relative to the germline gene, one junction end is altered; a read error may explain this. The chain links TRBV5-1 to TRBJ2-3; D is unclear. The CDR3 is 12 residues long. Germline V gives CDR1 SGHRS, CDR2 YFSETQ. The CDR3 is CVSSLSTDKQYF. The CDR3 DNA follows: TGCGTCAGCAGCCTGAGCACAGATAAGCAGTATTTT.

The genes are TRBV6-1 and TRBJ1-1; D is undetermined. In germline, CDR1 is MNHNS, CDR2 SASEGT. The CDR3 spans 13 residues. The V gene lost 1 base and the J gene lost 4 bases, with 7 bases spanning the gap. The DNA for the CDR3 is TGTGCCAGCAGTGAAGGGGAGGCCACTGAAGCTTTCTTT. It translates to CASSEGEATEAFF.

This clone turned up a few times. V and J are TRBV12-3 or TRBV12-4 and TRBJ2-2; D is unclear. The CDR3 spans 13 residues. With 6 bases removed from V and 5 bases from J, the gap between germline ends came to 10 bases. The CDR3 coding sequence is TGTGCCAGCAGCTTCACGAGGACCGGGGAGCTGTTTTTT. Translated, it gives CASSFTRTGELFF.

The gene calls are TRBV30 and TRBJ1-2, with D tentatively TRBD1 (6 bases). The germline V gene has CDR1 GTSNPN and CDR2 SVGIG (reference sequence). This CDR3 spans 13 amino acids. With 0 bases removed from V and 8 bases from J, the gap between germline ends came to 13 bases. As DNA, the CDR3 is TGTGCCTGGAGTGTAACCGGGGGCGGGGGCTACACCTTC. Its protein product is CAWSVTGGGGYTF.

By frequency in the sample, this clone is medium-sized. The chain has TRBV24-1 and TRBJ2-5, with D uncertain. V dropped 4 bases and J dropped 1 base, with 6 bases sitting between them. Looked up from germline, CDR1 is KGHDR and CDR2 is SFDVKD. The CDR3 is made up of 13 amino acids. The CDR3 coding sequence is TGTGCCACCAGTGACTCTGCCCAAGAGACCCAGTACTTC. This sequence encodes CATSDSAQETQYF.

This clone was detected a few times. The chain joins TRBV27 to TRBJ1-1; D gene uncertain. The CDR3 consists of 16 residues. Germline CDR1 reads MNHEY; CDR2 reads SMNVEV (reference sequence). V was shortened by 2 bases and J by 7 bases, with 20 bases between the two germline ends. The CDR3 bases are TGTGCCAGCAGTTTAGGTCCTCTAGCGGGGTCCTATGAAGCTTTCTTT. Its protein product is CASSLGPLAGSYEAFF.

This clone is judged medium-sized. This chain joins TRBV2 and TRBJ1-6; possibly TRBD1 for D (6 bases). Germline V CDR1 and CDR2: SNHLY, FYNNEI. V gave up 7 bases and J gave up 7 bases, with 17 bases separating them. The CDR3 sequence is 15 residues long. The CDR3 loop reads CASIKDSGRNSPLHF. The CDR3 bases are TGTGCCAGCATCAAGGACAGCGGACGCAATTCACCCCTCCACTTT.

Ten or more counts support this clone. The chain links TRBV29-1 to TRBJ2-7, with D perhaps matching TRBD1 or TRBD2 (5 bases each). This CDR3 spans 13 amino acids. Germline V gene data show CDR1 as SQVTM and CDR2 as ANQGSEA. Trimming stripped 0 bases from V and 5 bases from J, with 11 bases between. CDR3 amino acids: CSVEDWGRHEQYF. The CDR3 coding sequence is TGCAGCGTTGAAGATTGGGGACGACACGAGCAGTACTTC.

This clone was counted between two and nine times. V usage is TRBV28 and J usage is TRBJ2-1, with TRBD1 matching over 7 bases. Germline V gene lookup returns CDR1 MDHEN and CDR2 SYDVKM. The V gene end was trimmed by 0 bases and the J gene end by 5 bases; junction bases not matched to a gene: 7. The CDR3 consists of 16 residues. CDR3 amino acids: CASSLWRQGTNNEQFF. The CDR3 DNA is TGTGCCAGCAGTTTATGGCGACAGGGAACTAACAATGAGCAGTTCTTC.

This clone was counted ten times or more. The rearrangement links TRBV6-1 to TRBJ1-1, with D unclear. The V gene lost 3 bases and the J gene lost 10 bases, with 6 bases spanning the gap. Germline assignment: CDR1 MNHNS and CDR2 SASEGT. CDR3 length: 10 residues. Here the CDR3 reads CASSDEGAFF. DNA of the CDR3: TGTGCCAGCAGTGACGAAGGAGCTTTCTTT.

Notes on this clone: Germline and junction disagree at one end, which may indicate a read error. Other nucleotide sequences in the sample specify the same CDR3. The chain links TRBV11-2 to TRBJ1-4; a possible D gene is TRBD1 (5 bases). Germline V CDR1 and CDR2: SGHAT, FQNNGV. This CDR3 comprises 15 residues. This CDR3 is CASSLGDRLAERLFF. The DNA for the CDR3 is TGTGCCAGCAGCTTAGGGGACCGCCTGGCTGAAAGACTGTTTTTT.

Of note for this clone: Without the conserved terminal phenylalanine or tryptophan, this CDR3 likely stems from a read error. The chain has TRBV6-1 and TRBJ2-3; D not certain. This CDR3 has 14 residues. With 2 bases removed from V and 3 bases from J, the gap between germline ends came to 9 bases. The germline CDR1 and CDR2 sequences are MNHNS and SASEGT. The CDR3 nucleotides read TGTGCCAGCAGTGAACAACTAACGACAGATACGCAGTATTCT. This translates into CASSEQLTTDTQYS.

This clone was counted only a few times. V gene TRBV14 combines with J gene TRBJ2-7; perhaps TRBD1 as D (6 bases). Trimming cost V 5 bases and J 3 bases, with 8 bases left between them. Germline CDR1 SGHDN, CDR2 FVKESK. CDR3 size: 12 residues. CDR3 in amino acids: CASSVGGYEQYF. CDR3 DNA sequence: TGTGCCAGCAGCGTAGGGGGCTACGAGCAGTACTTC.

This clone was seen more than once but under ten times. The rearrangement uses TRBV5-1 and TRBJ2-1; D assignment may be TRBD1 or TRBD2 (5 bases each). The length of the CDR3 is 14 residues. Germline values: CDR1 SGHRS, CDR2 YFSETQ. Trimming took off 0 bases at V and 8 bases at J, with 12 bases between the two ends. CDR3 sequence reads: CASSLVGPGDEQFF. CDR3 in DNA: TGCGCCAGCAGCTTGGTGGGACCAGGTGATGAGCAGTTCTTC.

The CDR3: CASSIEGNQPQHF. Here the CDR3 DNA reads TGTGCCAGCAGCATAGAGGGCAATCAGCCCCAGCATTTT. V and J are TRBV12-3 or TRBV12-4 and TRBJ1-5, with D uncertain. V was pared by 6 bases and J by 2 bases, with 8 bases between. This CDR3 spans 13 amino acids.